This T cell receptor beta chain was identified in a study of blood T cell repertoires in COVID-19. The wider study: Material from acute and convalescent COVID-19 was sourced from the United States, Italy and Spain.

The V end was cut by 5 bases, the J end by 0 bases, with 11 bases between. This CDR3 has 14 amino acids. Looked up from germline, CDR1 is SQVTM and CDR2 is ANQGSEA. Some clones are missing from TCRdb's copy, which holds only in-frame ones; the method was immunoSEQ multiplex PCR. Among 130,000 to 150,000 clones listed, about nine tenths were seen once. This TCR was sampled from a woman in her forties who had been exposed to COVID-19. The material sequenced was PBMCs or T cells enriched from blood (not recorded which). The rearrangement uses TRBV29-1 and TRBJ2-1; perhaps TRBD2 as D (6 bases). The CDR3 sequence is CSVWAGSSYNEQFF. For the CDR3, the DNA is TGCAGCGTTTGGGCGGGAAGCTCCTACAATGAGCAGTTCTTC.